What follows is one TCR beta chain and its context. Clones were sequenced by immunoSEQ multiplex PCR, and TCRdb holds only the in-frame ones, with some missing. This table holds around 730,000 clones, 80% to 90% found once. This CDR3 comprises 15 residues. The ends were cut back, 10 bases at V and 0 bases at J, with 13 bases in the middle. CDR1 and CDR2 (germline): MNHEY, SMNVEV (reference sequence). This specimen comes from a study of shared T cell receptors in the human thymus. These data also featured in a second study, about human thymus T cells. That paper adds: It was healthy Finnish infants having corrective surgery for congenital heart defects who were the donors. During corrective heart surgery, resections were taken, and the thymus tissue came from them. Related reports documented highly overlapping thymic repertoires among unrelated individuals.

This receptor was obtained from a girl younger than two with a congenital heart defect. The chain combines TRBV27 with TRBJ1-6; D is uncertain. The sequenced material came from thymocytes. The CDR3: CATRVGSSYNSPLHF. The CDR3 DNA reads TGTGCCACCAGAGTTGGTAGCTCCTATAATTCACCCCTCCACTTT.